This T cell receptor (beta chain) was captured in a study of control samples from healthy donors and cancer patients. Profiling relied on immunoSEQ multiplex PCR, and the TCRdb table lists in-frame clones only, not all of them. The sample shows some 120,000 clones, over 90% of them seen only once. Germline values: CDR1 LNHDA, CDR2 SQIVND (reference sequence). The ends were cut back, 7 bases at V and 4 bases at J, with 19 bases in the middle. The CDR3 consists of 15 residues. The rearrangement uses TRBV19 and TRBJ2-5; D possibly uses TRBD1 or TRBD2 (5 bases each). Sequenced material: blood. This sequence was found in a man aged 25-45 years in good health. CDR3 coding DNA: TGTGCCAGTACTCCCGTCGGGGCGACGGTAGAGACCCAGTACTTC. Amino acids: CASTPVGATVETQYF.